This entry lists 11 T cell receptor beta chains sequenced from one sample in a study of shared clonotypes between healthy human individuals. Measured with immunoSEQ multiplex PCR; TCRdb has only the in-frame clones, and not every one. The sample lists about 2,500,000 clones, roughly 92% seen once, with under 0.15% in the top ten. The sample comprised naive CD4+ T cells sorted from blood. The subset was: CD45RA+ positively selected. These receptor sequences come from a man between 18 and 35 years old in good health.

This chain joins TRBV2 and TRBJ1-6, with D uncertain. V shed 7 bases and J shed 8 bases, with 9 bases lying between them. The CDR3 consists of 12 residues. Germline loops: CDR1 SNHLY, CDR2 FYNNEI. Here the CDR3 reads CASNPGDSPLHF. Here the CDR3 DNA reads TGTGCCAGCAACCCCGGGGATTCACCCCTCCACTTT. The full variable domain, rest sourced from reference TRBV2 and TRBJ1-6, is EPEVTQTPSHQVTQMGQEVILRCVPISNHLYFYWYRQILGQKVEFLVSFYNNEISEKSEIFDDQFSVERPDGSNFTLKIRSTKLEDSAMYFCASNPGDSPLHFGNGTRLTVT.

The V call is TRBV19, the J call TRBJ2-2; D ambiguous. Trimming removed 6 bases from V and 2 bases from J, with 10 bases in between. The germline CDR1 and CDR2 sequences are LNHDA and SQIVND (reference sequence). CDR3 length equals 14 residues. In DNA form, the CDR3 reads TGTGCCAGTAGGAGGCAGAGAAACACCGGGGAGCTGTTTTTT. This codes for CASRRQRNTGELFF. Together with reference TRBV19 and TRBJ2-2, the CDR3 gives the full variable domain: DGGITQSPKYLFRKEGQNVTLSCEQNLNHDAMYWYRQDPGQGLRLIYYSQIVNDFQKGDIAEGYSVSREKKESFPLTVTSAQKNPTAFYLCASRRQRNTGELFFGEGSRLTVL.

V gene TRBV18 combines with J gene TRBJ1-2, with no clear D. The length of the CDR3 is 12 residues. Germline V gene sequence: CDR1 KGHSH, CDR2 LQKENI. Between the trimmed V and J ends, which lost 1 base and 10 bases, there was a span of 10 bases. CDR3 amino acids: CASSPLMLDYTF. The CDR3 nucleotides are TGTGCCAGCTCACCACTAATGCTGGACTACACCTTC.

The CDR3 coding sequence is TGTGCCAGCAGCTTAGATGGGCGACTAACCTCCCCAGATACGCAGTATTTT. Amino acids: CASSLDGRLTSPDTQYF. V and J are TRBV11-2 and TRBJ2-3, with D possibly being TRBD2 (5 bases). V was cut by 0 bases and J by 4 bases, with 17 bases left in between. There are 17 residues in the CDR3. Germline lookup yields CDR1 SGHAT and CDR2 FQNNGV.

In DNA form, the CDR3 reads TGTGCCAGCAGTTTTGGGGGGGAAACTGGAAACACCATATATTTT. Its protein product is CASSFGGETGNTIYF. The rearrangement uses TRBV28 and TRBJ1-3, with D maybe TRBD1 (5 bases). CDR3 size: 15 residues. V gave up 3 bases and J gave up 2 bases, with 11 bases separating them. Germline V gives CDR1 MDHEN, CDR2 SYDVKM.

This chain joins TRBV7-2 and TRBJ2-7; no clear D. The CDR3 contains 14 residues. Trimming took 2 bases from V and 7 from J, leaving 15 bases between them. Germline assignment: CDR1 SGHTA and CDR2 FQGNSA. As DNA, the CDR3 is TGTGCCAGCAGCTTAAGAGTACCTCCCCTGGAGCAGTACTTC. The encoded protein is CASSLRVPPLEQYF. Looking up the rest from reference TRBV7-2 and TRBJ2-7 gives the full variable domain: GAGVSQSPSNKVTEKGKDVELRCDPISGHTALYWYRQSLGQGLEFLIYFQGNSAPDKSGLPSDRFSAERTGGSVSTLTIQRTQQEDSAVYLCASSLRVPPLEQYFGPGTRLTVT.

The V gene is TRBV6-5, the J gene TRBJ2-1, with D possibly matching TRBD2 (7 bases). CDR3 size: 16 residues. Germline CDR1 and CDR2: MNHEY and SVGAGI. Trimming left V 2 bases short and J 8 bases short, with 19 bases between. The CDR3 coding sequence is TGTGCCAGCAGTTACGTTGGACTAGGGGGGGTCCATGAGCAGTTCTTC. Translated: CASSYVGLGGVHEQFF.

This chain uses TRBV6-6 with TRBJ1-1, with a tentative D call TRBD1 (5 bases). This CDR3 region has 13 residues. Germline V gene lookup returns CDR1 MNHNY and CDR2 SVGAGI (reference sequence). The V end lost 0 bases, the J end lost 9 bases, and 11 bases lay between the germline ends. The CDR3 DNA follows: TGTGCCAGCAGTTACTCGGGGGGGGAGAAAGCTTTCTTT. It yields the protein CASSYSGGEKAFF.

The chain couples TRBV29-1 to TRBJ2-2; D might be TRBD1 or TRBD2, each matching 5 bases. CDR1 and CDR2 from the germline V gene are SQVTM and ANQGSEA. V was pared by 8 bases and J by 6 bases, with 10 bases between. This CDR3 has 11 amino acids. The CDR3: CSPGTAGELFF. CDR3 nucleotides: TGCAGCCCTGGGACGGCCGGGGAGCTGTTTTTT.

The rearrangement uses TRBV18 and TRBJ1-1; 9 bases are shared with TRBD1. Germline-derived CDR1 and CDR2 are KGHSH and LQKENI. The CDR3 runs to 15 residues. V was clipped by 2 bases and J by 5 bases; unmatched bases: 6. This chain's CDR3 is CASSPKGQGETEAFF. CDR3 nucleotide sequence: TGTGCCAGCTCACCAAAGGGACAGGGAGAGACTGAAGCTTTCTTT. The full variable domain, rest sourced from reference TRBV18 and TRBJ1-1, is NAGVMQNPRHLVRRRGQEARLRCSPMKGHSHVYWYRQLPEEGLKFMVYLQKENIIDESGMPKERFSAEFPKEGPSILRIQQVVRGDSAAYFCASSPKGQGETEAFFGQGTRLTVV.

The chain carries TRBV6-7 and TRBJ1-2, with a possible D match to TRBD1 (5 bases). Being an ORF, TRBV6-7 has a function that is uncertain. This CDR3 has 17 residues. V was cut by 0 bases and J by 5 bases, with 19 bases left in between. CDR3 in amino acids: CASSYSSGGKGRYGYTF. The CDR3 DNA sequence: TGTGCCAGCAGTTACTCATCGGGGGGTAAGGGTAGGTATGGCTACACCTTC.